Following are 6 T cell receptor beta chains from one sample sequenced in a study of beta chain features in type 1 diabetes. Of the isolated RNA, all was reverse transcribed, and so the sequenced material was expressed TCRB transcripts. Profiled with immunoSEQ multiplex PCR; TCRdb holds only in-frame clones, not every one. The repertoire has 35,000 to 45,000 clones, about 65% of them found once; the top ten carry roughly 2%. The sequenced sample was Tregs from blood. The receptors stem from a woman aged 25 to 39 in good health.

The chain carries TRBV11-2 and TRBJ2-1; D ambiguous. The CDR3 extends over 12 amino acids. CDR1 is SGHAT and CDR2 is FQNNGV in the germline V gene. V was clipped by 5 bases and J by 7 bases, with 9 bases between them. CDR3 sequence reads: CASSPRRNEQFF. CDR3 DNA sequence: TGTGCCAGCAGCCCGAGGCGGAATGAGCAGTTCTTC. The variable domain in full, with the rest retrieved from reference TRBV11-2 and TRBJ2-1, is EAGVAQSPRYKIIEKRQSVAFWCNPISGHATLYWYQQILGQGPKLLIQFQNNGVVDDSQLPKDRFSAERLKGVDSTLKIQPAKLEDSAVYLCASSPRRNEQFFGPGTRLTVL.

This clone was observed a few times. In DNA form, the CDR3 reads TGTGCCACCCGACAGGGGGTACTTATTACCTATGGCTACACCTTC. Its protein is CATRQGVLITYGYTF. V and J are TRBV28 and TRBJ1-2; 9 bases map to TRBD1. Trimming took 10 bases from V and 4 from J; bases not matched to a gene: 13. Germline-derived CDR1 and CDR2 are MDHEN and SYDVKM. The CDR3 runs to 15 residues.

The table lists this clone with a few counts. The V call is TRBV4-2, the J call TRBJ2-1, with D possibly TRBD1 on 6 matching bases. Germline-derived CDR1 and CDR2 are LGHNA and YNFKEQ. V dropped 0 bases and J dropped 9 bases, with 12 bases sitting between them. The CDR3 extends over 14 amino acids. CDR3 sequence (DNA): TGTGCCAGCAGCCAAGATCCGGGACAACGTGAGCAGTTCTTC. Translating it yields CASSQDPGQREQFF.

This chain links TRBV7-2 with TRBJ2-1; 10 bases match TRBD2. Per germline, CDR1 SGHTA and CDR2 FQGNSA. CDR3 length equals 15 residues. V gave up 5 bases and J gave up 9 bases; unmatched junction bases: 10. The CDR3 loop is CASSVEAGGSSEQFF. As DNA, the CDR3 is TGTGCCAGCAGCGTAGAAGCGGGAGGGTCAAGTGAGCAGTTCTTC.

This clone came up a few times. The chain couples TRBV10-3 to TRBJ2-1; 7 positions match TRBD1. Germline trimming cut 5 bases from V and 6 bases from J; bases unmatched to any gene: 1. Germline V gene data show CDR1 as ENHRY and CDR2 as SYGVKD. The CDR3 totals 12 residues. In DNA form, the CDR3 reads TGTGCCATCAGTACAGGGGTCAATGAGCAGTTCTTC. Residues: CAISTGVNEQFF.

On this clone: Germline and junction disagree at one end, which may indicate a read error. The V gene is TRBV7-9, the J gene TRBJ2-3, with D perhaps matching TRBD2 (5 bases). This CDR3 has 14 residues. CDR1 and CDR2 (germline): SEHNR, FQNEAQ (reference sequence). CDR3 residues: CASSLAGSANIRMF. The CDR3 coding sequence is TGTGCCAGCAGCTTAGCGGGGAGCGCGAACATACGAATGTTT. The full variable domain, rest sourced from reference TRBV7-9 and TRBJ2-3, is DTGVSQNPRHKITKRGQNVTFRCDPISEHNRLYWYRQTLGQGPEFLTYFQNEAQLEKSRLLSDRFSAERPKGSFSTLEIQRTEQGDSAMYLCASSLAGSANIRMFGPGTRLTVL.